Following are 21 T cell receptor beta chains from one sample sequenced in a study of CXCR3-negative and CXCR3-positive naive CD8 T cells. Libraries of TRB cDNA were made by 5' RACE and carried UMIs. TCRdb reanalyzed the 5' RACE reads and collapses them to one entry per CDR3 protein, without DNA. The sample data list over 100,000 distinct CDR3 sequences. Study-level findings and limits: CXCR3-positive naive cells carried more hydrophobic TRB CDR3s than CXCR3-negative ones.

Their antigens are not known. The source material was naive CXCR3+ CD8+ T cells from blood. Subset described: CD45RO-CCR7+CD27+CD95- naive CD8+ T cells expressing CXCR3 (TNR3+). These receptors all come from a human donor in good health. Some clones in this sample may be carry-over from other donors' samples.

The V gene is TRBV19, the J gene TRBJ1-5; there is no DNA to check the TCRdb D call of TRBD1. The CDR3 length is 14 residues. The V gene's germline CDR1 is LNHDA and CDR2 SQIVND (reference sequence). CDR3 amino acids: CATRPTGGGEPQHF.

V and J are TRBV7-6 and TRBJ1-1; TCRdb's D gene call, TRBD1, goes unchecked for lack of DNA. Germline V gives CDR1 SGHVS, CDR2 FNYEAQ. This CDR3 comprises 16 residues. CDR3 sequence reads: CASSLGGGAVNTEAFF.

The chain has TRBV4-1 and TRBJ1-2; TCRdb calls TRBD1, which cannot be checked without DNA. This CDR3 has 15 residues. CDR1 and CDR2 (germline): MGHRA, YSYEKL. CDR3 sequence reads: CASSPRDAANYGYTF.

The rearrangement links TRBV9 to TRBJ2-1; TCRdb's D call, TRBD2, is unchecked because there is no DNA. The CDR3 is made up of 15 amino acids. Germline-derived CDR1 and CDR2 are SGDLS and YYNGEE. This chain's CDR3 is CASSVSRGGPNEQFF.

The CDR3 is CSVEFREASGYTF. The rearrangement joins TRBV29-1 to TRBJ1-2. The CDR3 runs 13 residues. Germline lookup yields CDR1 SQVTM and CDR2 ANQGSEA.

The rearrangement uses TRBV19 and TRBJ1-1. CDR3 size: 15 residues. Germline-derived CDR1 and CDR2 are LNHDA and SQIVND (reference sequence). This CDR3 is CASSIAWETNTEAFF.

The gene calls are TRBV7-9 and TRBJ1-5; TCRdb indicates TRBD1, and absent DNA this call remains unverified. The CDR3 totals 16 residues. Germline CDR1 and CDR2: SEHNR and FQNEAQ (reference sequence). CDR3 loop: CASSSPGTGDNQPQHF.

The chain couples TRBV5-1 to TRBJ2-1; TCRdb's D gene call, TRBD1, goes unchecked for lack of DNA. There are 13 residues in the CDR3. Germline values: CDR1 SGHRS, CDR2 YFSETQ. CDR3 residues: CATSLDNFDEQFF.

The V call is TRBV15, the J call TRBJ2-7; TCRdb's assignment of TRBD1 cannot be checked, as there is no DNA. The CDR3 contains 15 residues. Germline V gives CDR1 LNHNV, CDR2 YYDKDF (reference sequence). The CDR3 loop is CATSKGGQPTYEQYF.

The CDR3 spells CASSLGPPGESPYEQYF. V usage is TRBV7-6 and J usage is TRBJ2-7; the TCRdb D gene call, TRBD1, has no DNA to confirm it. Germline CDR1 SGHVS, CDR2 FNYEAQ. There are 17 residues in the CDR3.

This chain connects TRBV27 to TRBJ2-7; checking the TCRdb D call of TRBD2 is not possible without DNA. The length of the CDR3 is 14 residues. Germline values: CDR1 MNHEY, CDR2 SMNVEV (reference sequence). The CDR3 sequence: CASSFQGPSYEQYF.

V and J are TRBV29-1 and TRBJ1-1; TCRdb's D call of TRBD1 is untestable without DNA. The germline CDR1 and CDR2 sequences are SQVTM and ANQGSEA. This CDR3 region has 15 residues. The CDR3 spells CSGLGGMVGNTEAFF.

The CDR3 spells CASSLDTLEETQYF. The gene calls are TRBV5-5 and TRBJ2-5. From germline, CDR1 is SGHKS and CDR2 YYEKEE (reference sequence). The CDR3 sequence is 14 residues long.

J is TRBJ2-5 and V is TRBV28; TCRdb returns TRBD2, unconfirmable since there is no DNA. CDR1 MDHEN and CDR2 SYDVKM come from the germline V gene. This CDR3 is 17 amino acids long. The CDR3 protein is CASSLSSTTEYQETQYF.

The chain has TRBV20-1 and TRBJ1-1. CDR1 and CDR2 from the germline V gene are DFQATT and SNEGSKA (reference sequence). The CDR3 sequence is 12 residues long. The CDR3 sequence is CSASYNSTEAFF.

CDR3 amino acids: CASSRTVSYNEQFF. The rearrangement uses TRBV12-3 or TRBV12-4 and TRBJ2-1; TCRdb selects TRBD1, and the lack of DNA leaves this call unchecked. The CDR3 has 14 residues.

The chain links TRBV28 to TRBJ2-5; TCRdb's D gene call, TRBD2, goes unchecked for lack of DNA. The CDR3 length is 16 residues. Germline V gene data show CDR1 as MDHEN and CDR2 as SYDVKM. CDR3: CASSFGFTSGQETQYF. The full variable domain, in which reference TRBV28 and TRBJ2-5 provide the parts outside the CDR3, is DVKVTQSSRYLVKRTGEKVFLECVQDMDHENMFWYRQDPGLGLRLIYFSYDVKMKEKGDIPEGYSVSREKKERFSLILESASTNQTSMYLCASSFGFTSGQETQYFGPGTRLLVL.

The gene calls are TRBV28 and TRBJ2-1; TCRdb designates TRBD2, a call that cannot be tested without DNA. Germline loops: CDR1 MDHEN, CDR2 SYDVKM. The CDR3 length is 20 residues. The CDR3 loop reads CASRPRRGLAGPESYNEQFF.

The rearrangement uses TRBV5-5 and TRBJ2-2. The CDR3 totals 14 residues. Germline V CDR1 and CDR2: SGHKS, YYEKEE (reference sequence). CDR3 residues: CASSLATATGELFF.

V and J are TRBV7-2 and TRBJ2-3; the D gene TCRdb calls, TRBD2, cannot be checked with no DNA. Germline CDR1 is SGHTA and CDR2 is FQGNSA. The CDR3 extends over 16 amino acids. The CDR3 region is CASSSPGTSGSDTQYF.

The V call is TRBV14, the J call TRBJ2-1; as DNA is missing, the TRBD1 call by TCRdb cannot be tested. CDR3 length: 13 amino acids. Germline lookup yields CDR1 SGHDN and CDR2 FVKESK. The CDR3 here is CASSRGRYNEQFF.